Listed below are T cell receptor beta chains from one sample, sequenced in a study of cytomegalovirus exposure and HLA in healthy donors. Libraries were prepared by immunoSEQ multiplex PCR; TCRdb keeps only in-frame clonotypes and omits some of them. The table shows 200,000 to 250,000 clones, with 80% to 90% occurring only once. Source material: PBMCs. The receptors here all came from a man in his late teens or twenties in good health and CMV-seronegative. Each CDR3 is given with its conserved first and last residue. Fields, in order: clone size, V gene, D gene, J gene, CDR3 DNA, CDR3 protein. D genes are given only for firm matches. Rows give clone size only sometimes, using once, few, many, or a class for an expanded clone.

clone_size: NA
v_call: TRBV29-1
d_call: NA
j_call: TRBJ2-1
cdr3_nt: TGCAGCGTCCCTAGCGCAACCTACAATGAGCAGTTCTTC
cdr3_aa: CSVPSATYNEQFF

clone_size: once
v_call: TRBV5-8
d_call: TRBD1
j_call: TRBJ2-5
cdr3_nt: TGTGCCAGCAGCTCTACAGGGGAAGAGACCCAGTACTTC
cdr3_aa: CASSSTGEETQYF

clone_size: few
v_call: TRBV4-3
d_call: NA
j_call: TRBJ2-7
cdr3_nt: TGCGCCAGCAGCCAGGGGCTACTCAGCTCCTACGAGCAGTACTTC
cdr3_aa: CASSQGLLSSYEQYF

clone_size: NA
v_call: TRBV6-6
d_call: NA
j_call: TRBJ1-4
cdr3_nt: TGTGCCAGCGCCCCCCAAGGGGCAACTAATGAAAAACTGTTTTTT
cdr3_aa: CASAPQGATNEKLFF

clone_size: NA
v_call: TRBV2
d_call: NA
j_call: TRBJ1-5
cdr3_nt: TGTGCCAGCAGTGGCGGGGCCAATCAGCCCCAGCATTTT
cdr3_aa: CASSGGANQPQHF

clone_size: NA
v_call: TRBV25-1
d_call: TRBD2
j_call: TRBJ2-1
cdr3_nt: TGTGCCAGCAGTACCCATAGCGGGGGGGCACCGAGTGAGCAGTTCTTC
cdr3_aa: CASSTHSGGAPSEQFF

clone_size: once
v_call: TRBV5-1
d_call: NA
j_call: TRBJ2-5
cdr3_nt: TGCGCCAGCTCCGAGGCAGGGTCGTACCAAGAGACCCAGTACTTC
cdr3_aa: CASSEAGSYQETQYF

clone_size: NA
v_call: TRBV2
d_call: NA
j_call: TRBJ2-4
cdr3_nt: TGTGCCAGCAGTGATGGCGGTCTAGCCAAAAACATTCAGTACTTC
cdr3_aa: CASSDGGLAKNIQYF

clone_size: NA
v_call: TRBV6-5
d_call: NA
j_call: TRBJ2-5
cdr3_nt: TGTGCCAGCAGTCAACCGGGTTCAGAGACCCAGTACTTC
cdr3_aa: CASSQPGSETQYF

clone_size: NA
v_call: TRBV7-8
d_call: NA
j_call: TRBJ2-1
cdr3_nt: TGTGCCAGCAGCCTAGGACTCGCAACCTACAATGAGCAGTTCTTC
cdr3_aa: CASSLGLATYNEQFF

clone_size: NA
v_call: TRBV6-5
d_call: NA
j_call: TRBJ1-6
cdr3_nt: TGTGCCAGCAGACATGGTCAAAATTCACCCCTCCACTTT
cdr3_aa: CASRHGQNSPLHF

clone_size: NA
v_call: TRBV28
d_call: TRBD2
j_call: TRBJ2-1
cdr3_nt: TGTGCCAGCAGTTTCGGGTTGACTAGCGGGGGGAATGAGCAGTTCTTC
cdr3_aa: CASSFGLTSGGNEQFF

clone_size: NA
v_call: TRBV9
d_call: NA
j_call: TRBJ2-1
cdr3_nt: TGTGCCAGCAGCGCAATGACAGGCTACAATGAGCAGTTCTTC
cdr3_aa: CASSAMTGYNEQFF

clone_size: NA
v_call: TRBV20-1
d_call: TRBD1
j_call: TRBJ1-1
cdr3_nt: TGCGGGGGACAGGGGGGGACTGAAGCTTTCTTT
cdr3_aa: CGGQGGTEAFF

clone_size: NA
v_call: TRBV4-2
d_call: NA
j_call: TRBJ2-7
cdr3_nt: TGTGCCAGCAGCCAAGGGCCAGGTCTTGCCGAGCAGTACTTC
cdr3_aa: CASSQGPGLAEQYF

clone_size: NA
v_call: TRBV4-1
d_call: NA
j_call: TRBJ2-1
cdr3_nt: TGCGCCAGCAGCCAAGAAGGAGGACGGGGGACTGAGTACAATGAGCAGTTCTTC
cdr3_aa: CASSQEGGRGTEYNEQFF

clone_size: NA
v_call: TRBV27
d_call: NA
j_call: TRBJ2-2
cdr3_nt: TGTGCCAGCAGTACACAGGTGATCAACGCGAACACCGGGGAGCTGTTTTTT
cdr3_aa: CASSTQVINANTGELFF

clone_size: NA
v_call: TRBV28
d_call: TRBD1
j_call: TRBJ1-1
cdr3_nt: TGTGCCAGCAGTTTTACGACAGGGGATGCTTTCTTT
cdr3_aa: CASSFTTGDAFF

clone_size: NA
v_call: TRBV18
d_call: NA
j_call: TRBJ1-1
cdr3_nt: TGTGCCAGCTCACCATTTAACAGCTTCAACACTGAAGCTTTCTTT
cdr3_aa: CASSPFNSFNTEAFF

clone_size: NA
v_call: TRBV28
d_call: NA
j_call: TRBJ1-4
cdr3_nt: TGTGCCAGCAGTTTACTCGGGACACCCAAGGGTGGAGAACTGTTTTTT
cdr3_aa: CASSLLGTPKGGELFF

clone_size: NA
v_call: TRBV7-2
d_call: NA
j_call: TRBJ2-7
cdr3_nt: TGTGCCAGCAGCGTGTGGACAGCCTACGAGCAGTACTTC
cdr3_aa: CASSVWTAYEQYF